Listed below are T cell receptor beta chains from one sample, sequenced in a study of cytomegalovirus exposure and HLA in healthy donors. Generated by immunoSEQ multiplex PCR, the TCRdb table keeps only in-frame clones and is missing some. Counted here are around 99,000 clones, 81% occurring once; the ten biggest clones make up roughly 2.2%. The material sequenced was PBMCs. Every receptor here comes from a woman aged 25-40 years in good health and CMV-seronegative. Both conserved end residues are part of each CDR3. A D gene is named only where the DNA matches it firmly.

cdr3_aa	cdr3_nt	v_call	j_call	d_call
CASSLGGRGNTEAFF	TGTGCCAGCAGCTTGGGGGGCAGGGGAAACACTGAAGCTTTCTTT	TRBV5-4	TRBJ1-1	NA
CASRDSGAINNEQFF	TGTGCCAGCAGAGATAGCGGAGCGATAAACAATGAGCAGTTCTTC	TRBV6-1	TRBJ2-1	NA
CASSRGTGGSRADEQYF	TGTGCCAGCAGCCGTGGGACAGGGGGCTCCAGAGCGGATGAGCAGTACTTC	TRBV5-5	TRBJ2-7	TRBD1
CASSPRVGDEQYF	TGTGCCAGCAGCCCCAGAGTGGGAGACGAGCAGTACTTC	TRBV16	TRBJ2-7	NA
CASSPGVSAGGQPQHF	TGCGCCAGCAGCCCTGGCGTCTCGGCAGGGGGCCAGCCCCAGCATTTT	TRBV5-1	TRBJ1-5	TRBD1
CASSLNIDLPGTQYF	TGCGCCAGCAGCTTGAACATCGACCTCCCGGGGACCCAGTACTTC	TRBV5-1	TRBJ2-5	NA
CASSSGWNSYEQYF	TGTGCCAGCAGTAGCGGGTGGAACTCCTACGAGCAGTACTTC	TRBV6-5	TRBJ2-7	NA
CASSTLSMRGNYEQYF	TGTGCCAGCAGCACCCTAAGTATGCGGGGCAACTACGAGCAGTACTTC	TRBV7-6	TRBJ2-7	NA
CASSLGVGQGNPYEQYF	TGTGCCAGCAGCTTAGGCGTGGGTCAGGGGAACCCCTACGAGCAGTACTTC	TRBV7-2	TRBJ2-7	NA
CASSAGTRGGTAEQFF	TGTGCCAGCAGTGCGGGGACTCGGGGGGGGACCGCTGAGCAGTTCTTC	TRBV6-1	TRBJ2-1	TRBD2
CASSLRQGGETQYF	TGTGCCAGCAGCTTGCGGCAGGGCGGAGAGACCCAGTACTTC	TRBV5-6	TRBJ2-5	NA
CASSAFPSVDTQYF	TGCGCCAGCAGTGCTTTCCCGTCCGTTGATACGCAGTATTTT	TRBV10-2	TRBJ2-3	NA
CASSYEGYEQYF	TGTGCCAGCAGTTACGAGGGCTACGAGCAGTACTTC	TRBV6-5	TRBJ2-7	NA
CASSLDGGEQYF	TGTGCCAGCAGCTTAGACGGGGGGGAGCAGTACTTC	TRBV7-9	TRBJ2-7	TRBD2
CASSLISGITDTQYF	TGTGCCAGCAGCTTAATTAGCGGGATCACAGATACGCAGTATTTT	TRBV7-2	TRBJ2-3	TRBD2
CASSQVATGGETQYF	TGTGCCAGCAGCCAAGTAGCCACAGGGGGTGAGACCCAGTACTTC	TRBV14	TRBJ2-5	TRBD1
CASSSGGPRELFF	TGTGCCAGCAGCTCGGGAGGGCCCCGGGAGCTGTTTTTT	TRBV7-8	TRBJ2-2	TRBD2
CASSGDRGITDTQYF	TGTGCCAGCAGTGGGGACAGGGGGATAACAGATACGCAGTATTTT	TRBV2	TRBJ2-3	TRBD1